Following are 12 T cell receptor beta chains from one sample sequenced in a study of shared clonotypes between healthy human individuals. Assay used: immunoSEQ multiplex PCR; TCRdb lists only in-frame clones, some missing. The sample holds about 1.1 million clones, roughly 77% seen once. Material: memory CD4+ T cells from PBMCs. Subset defined: CD45RA-negative fraction. These receptors were taken from a man aged 18 to 35 in good health. Some clones in this sample may be carry-over from other donors' samples.

This clone has only one observation. With a much larger clone just one base away, this may be a read error. The sample contains more than one DNA sequence encoding this CDR3. The chain is built from TRBV7-9 and TRBJ1-5; D ambiguous. V gave up 1 base and J gave up 3 bases, with 4 bases separating them. Germline-derived CDR1 and CDR2 are SEHNR and FQNEAQ (reference sequence). The CDR3 is 13 residues long. The CDR3 region has the DNA TGTGCCAGCAGCTTAGGCGACAATCAGCCCCAGCATTTT. Protein product: CASSLGDNQPQHF.

V usage is TRBV28 and J usage is TRBJ1-2; no definite D call. The CDR3 loop spans 12 amino acids. With 8 bases removed from V and 3 bases from J, the gap between germline ends came to 10 bases. Germline-derived CDR1 and CDR2 are MDHEN and SYDVKM. The CDR3 region is CASRQTYYGYTF. For the CDR3, the DNA is TGTGCCAGCCGACAAACTTACTATGGCTACACCTTC.

The chain couples TRBV9 to TRBJ2-2; TRBD1 is a possible D gene (5 bases). This CDR3 comprises 15 residues. Trimming left V 4 bases short and J 2 bases short, with 12 bases between. The germline V gene encodes CDR1 SGDLS and CDR2 YYNGEE. CDR3 protein: CASSHLQDNTGELFF. CDR3 coding DNA: TGTGCCAGCAGCCATCTACAGGATAACACCGGGGAGCTGTTTTTT.

The genes are TRBV13 and TRBJ2-1, with 7 bases identical to TRBD2. The germline V gene encodes CDR1 PRHDT and CDR2 FYEKMQ (reference sequence). This CDR3 comprises 14 residues. V dropped 3 bases and J dropped 1; count of bases not matched to a gene: 0. The CDR3 loop reads CASSLRESYNEQFF. CDR3 nucleotide sequence: TGTGCCAGCAGCTTGCGGGAGTCCTACAATGAGCAGTTCTTC.

V is TRBV5-3 and J is TRBJ1-5; D is ambiguous. TRBV5-3 is marked as an open reading frame, function uncertain. This CDR3 has 16 residues. Trimming stripped 1 base from V and 6 bases from J, with 17 bases between. CDR3 protein: CARSLIPQFVPQPQHF. The CDR3 DNA reads as TGTGCCAGAAGCTTGATTCCCCAATTTGTCCCTCAGCCCCAGCATTTT.

A single count supports this clone. The J gene is TRBJ2-2, the V gene TRBV9; D is unresolved. Trimming took off 2 bases at V and 4 bases at J, with 9 bases between the two ends. Germline CDR1 reads SGDLS; CDR2 reads YYNGEE. This CDR3 spans 14 amino acids. The CDR3 spells CASSVLVSTGELFF. CDR3 DNA: TGTGCCAGCAGCGTCCTAGTCTCCACCGGGGAGCTGTTTTTT.

V is TRBV5-1 and J is TRBJ2-2; D is unresolved. This CDR3 has 13 amino acids. CDR1 SGHRS and CDR2 YFSETQ come from the germline V gene. V lost 4 bases, J lost 7 bases, and 11 bases lay in between. The CDR3 DNA is TGCGCCAGCAGCGATCAGGCGGACGGGGAGCTGTTTTTT. Translation gives CASSDQADGELFF.

The genes are TRBV10-3 and TRBJ1-1; possibly TRBD1 for D (6 bases). Trimming shortened V by 7 bases and J by 1 base, and 7 bases separated the two germline ends. The germline V gene has CDR1 ENHRY and CDR2 SYGVKD. This CDR3 spans 12 amino acids. The CDR3 bases are TGTGCCATCAAACAGGGGAACACTGAAGCTTTCTTT. This sequence encodes CAIKQGNTEAFF.

About this clone: An end of the junction differs from the germline gene, which may be a read error. This sample includes further DNA sequences coding for the same CDR3. CDR3 in DNA: TGTGCCAGCAGCCTAGCGTTGGGAACAGATACGCAGTATTTT. Translation: CASSLALGTDTQYF. The genes are TRBV7-2 and TRBJ2-3; a possible D gene is TRBD2 (6 bases). The CDR3 length is 14 residues. Germline V lookup: CDR1 SGHTA, CDR2 FQGNSA.

The V gene is TRBV28, the J gene TRBJ2-7, with 12 bases fitting TRBD2. V lost 4 bases and J lost 7; bases outside the gene matches: 11. The germline V gene has CDR1 MDHEN and CDR2 SYDVKM. The CDR3 extends over 16 amino acids. CDR3 region: CASSSLLAGGPREQYF. As DNA, the CDR3 is TGTGCCAGCAGTTCTCTTCTAGCGGGAGGGCCCAGGGAGCAGTACTTC.

The chain combines TRBV19 with TRBJ1-1; a possible D gene is TRBD1 (6 bases). The CDR3 totals 15 residues. Germline V gene data show CDR1 as LNHDA and CDR2 as SQIVND (reference sequence). V lost 3 bases, J lost 8 bases, and 19 bases lay in between. The chain's CDR3 is CASSIQDSGRLEAFF. In DNA form, the CDR3 reads TGTGCCAGTAGTATCCAGGACAGCGGTAGGTTGGAAGCTTTCTTT. The entire variable domain, with the rest obtained from reference TRBV19 and TRBJ1-1, is as follows: DGGITQSPKYLFRKEGQNVTLSCEQNLNHDAMYWYRQDPGQGLRLIYYSQIVNDFQKGDIAEGYSVSREKKESFPLTVTSAQKNPTAFYLCASSIQDSGRLEAFFGQGTRLTVV.

The chain uses TRBV19 and TRBJ2-6; D possibly corresponds to TRBD1 (5 bases). The CDR3 sequence is 15 residues long. In germline, CDR1 is LNHDA, CDR2 SQIVND (reference sequence). V lost 9 bases to trimming and J lost 0 bases, with 12 bases between them. The CDR3 DNA reads as TGTGCCAGCCACAGGAGAGGCTCTGGGGCCAACGTCCTGACTTTC. Its protein is CASHRRGSGANVLTF.